These 6 T cell receptor beta chains share one sample of origin, sequenced in a study of blood T cell repertoires in COVID-19 (dated by TCRdb to about 2020). The receptor library was made with the immunoSEQ multiplex PCR assay. TCRdb retrieved this table from immuneACCESS and kept in-frame rearrangements only. Not all clones are present; in checked studies, unresolved V genes account for under half, and no reason is known for the remainder. The sample table holds 200,000 to 250,000 clones, of which over 75% were seen once. Around 3.6% of the sample is held by the ten biggest clonotypes. Input material: PBMCs or T cells enriched from blood (not recorded which). All receptors derive from a woman between 25 and 40 years old who had been exposed to COVID-19.

J is TRBJ2-7 and V is TRBV27, with TRBD2 identical over 10 bases. The V gene end was trimmed by 3 bases and the J gene end by 4 bases; junction bases not matched to a gene: 9. Germline CDR1 reads MNHEY; CDR2 reads SMNVEV (reference sequence). The CDR3 has 16 amino acids. CDR3 region: CASSLYRLAGAYEQYF. The DNA for the CDR3 is TGTGCCAGCAGTTTGTATCGACTAGCGGGCGCGTACGAGCAGTACTTC.

The J gene is TRBJ2-5, the V gene TRBV19, with no clear D. The CDR3 runs to 12 residues. V was shortened by 6 bases and J by 6 bases, with 11 bases between the two germline ends. Germline-derived CDR1 and CDR2 are LNHDA and SQIVND (reference sequence). CDR3 residues: CASRGSTKTQYF. The CDR3 DNA is TGTGCCAGTAGGGGCTCCACAAAGACCCAGTACTTC.

V gene TRBV10-2 combines with J gene TRBJ1-6, with D possibly matching TRBD1 (6 bases). The CDR3 is 14 residues long. Germline values: CDR1 WSHSY, CDR2 SAAADI. Trimming took off 6 bases at V and 2 bases at J, with 8 bases between the two ends. The CDR3, as DNA: TGCGCCAGCAGAGGGACAACCTATAATTCACCCCTCCACTTT. Residues: CASRGTTYNSPLHF.

The rearrangement joins TRBV11-3 to TRBJ2-1; D is unclear. The V gene's germline CDR1 is SGHNT and CDR2 YENEEA. The germline V and J ends were trimmed by 1 base and 5 bases, with 9 bases remaining between them. There are 14 residues in the CDR3. CDR3 in amino acids: CASSLASRHNEQFF. The CDR3 DNA is TGTGCCAGCAGCTTAGCCTCTAGGCACAATGAGCAGTTCTTC.

This chain joins TRBV6-2 or TRBV6-3 and TRBJ2-7, with TRBD1 as a possible D gene (6 bases). Germline values: CDR1 MNHEY, CDR2 SVGEGT. V was cut by 5 bases and J by 4 bases, with 18 bases left in between. The CDR3 loop spans 15 amino acids. The CDR3 loop reads CASSRQARLPYEQYF. CDR3 nucleotide sequence: TGTGCCAGCAGTCGACAGGCCAGACTGCCATACGAGCAGTACTTC.

The rearrangement uses TRBV30 and TRBJ1-1, with D unresolved. Germline assignment: CDR1 GTSNPN and CDR2 SVGIG (reference sequence). CDR3 length equals 14 residues. Trimming cost V 1 base and J 0 bases, with 9 bases left between them. CDR3 nucleotides: TGTGCCTGGAGTGACGGACTCTTGAACACTGAAGCTTTCTTT. Its protein is CAWSDGLLNTEAFF.